The 8 T cell receptor beta chains given below trace back to one sample, sequenced in a study of T-cell reconstitution after alpha-beta-depleted transplantation in children. Unique molecular identifiers tagged the TCRbeta library. TCRdb processed the PCR reads anew with MiXCR; each CDR3 protein has one entry. The repertoire has about 240,000 distinct CDR3 sequences, 25% of them found once; the top ten carry 2.6%. Sequencing used PBMCs, obtained before TCRalphabeta/CD19-depleted stem cell transplant. Receptors originate from a girl aged 2-10 years with Fanconi anemia, due to receive a stem cell transplant.

This clonotype was seen a few times. This chain connects TRBV7-2 to TRBJ2-1; unclear D gene. The germline CDR1 and CDR2 sequences are SGHTA and FQGNSA. The CDR3 consists of 13 residues. V shed 5 bases and J shed 9 bases, with 14 bases lying between them. This CDR3 is CASSGPPLGEQFF. The CDR3 bases are TGTGCCAGCAGCGGGCCCCCCCTGGGTGAGCAGTTCTTC. The full variable domain, rest sourced from reference TRBV7-2 and TRBJ2-1, is GAGVSQSPSNKVTEKGKDVELRCDPISGHTALYWYRQSLGQGLEFLIYFQGNSAPDKSGLPSDRFSAERTGGSVSTLTIQRTQQEDSAVYLCASSGPPLGEQFFGPGTRLTVL.

For the CDR3, the DNA is TGTGCCAGCAGGACAGGGTCGGAGCTTCAAGAGACCCAGTACTTC. Protein product: CASRTGSELQETQYF. The rearrangement links TRBV2 to TRBJ2-5, with 7 bases lining up with TRBD1. CDR1 is SNHLY and CDR2 is FYNNEI in the germline V gene. V dropped 6 bases and J dropped 2; count of bases not matched to a gene: 9. The CDR3 totals 15 residues.

The chain combines TRBV7-6 with TRBJ2-1; perhaps TRBD2 as D (6 bases). The ends were cut back, 6 bases at V and 12 bases at J, with 12 bases in the middle. Germline V gene sequence: CDR1 SGHVS, CDR2 FNYEAQ. This CDR3 is built from 11 residues. The CDR3 DNA follows: TGTGCCAGCAGTACGGGACTGGGGCAGTTCTTC. As protein: CASSTGLGQFF. Full variable domain (rest looked up from reference TRBV7-6 and TRBJ2-1): GAGVSQSPRYKVTKRGQDVALRCDPISGHVSLYWYRQALGQGPEFLTYFNYEAQQDKSGLPNDRFSAERPEGSISTLTIQRTEQRDSAMYRCASSTGLGQFFGPGTRLTVL.

The rearrangement uses TRBV10-3 and TRBJ2-1, with a possible D match to TRBD1 (5 bases). With 3 bases removed from V and 3 bases from J, the gap between germline ends came to 12 bases. Germline V gives CDR1 ENHRY, CDR2 SYGVKD. The CDR3 is 15 amino acids. As DNA, the CDR3 is TGTGCCATCAGTGACCCATTAGGGGTCTACAATGAGCAGTTCTTC. Its protein is CAISDPLGVYNEQFF.

This clonotype was detected ten times or more. The chain joins TRBV4-2 to TRBJ2-1, with D hard to call. CDR1 is LGHNA and CDR2 is YNFKEQ in the germline V gene. The CDR3 length is 16 residues. V was pared by 0 bases and J by 2 bases, with 11 bases between. The CDR3 protein is CASSQDKGLPYNEQFF. The CDR3 bases are TGTGCCAGCAGCCAAGATAAGGGATTGCCCTACAATGAGCAGTTCTTC.

V gene TRBV20-1 combines with J gene TRBJ2-7; TRBD1 or TRBD2 may be the D gene (5 bases each). This CDR3 spans 13 amino acids. Trimming removed 5 bases from V and 2 bases from J, with 13 bases in between. Looked up from germline, CDR1 is DFQATT and CDR2 is SNEGSKA (reference sequence). CDR3: CSAPPGRAYEQYF. DNA for the CDR3: TGCAGTGCTCCCCCGGGACGCGCCTACGAGCAGTACTTC.

This clonotype was observed a few times. CDR3 region: CASSQSRWGSYEQYF. In nucleotides, the CDR3 is TGTGCCAGCAGCCAATCCCGATGGGGCTCCTACGAGCAGTACTTC. The chain combines TRBV16 with TRBJ2-7; the D is unclear. This CDR3 spans 15 amino acids. Trimming removed 0 bases at V and 0 bases at J, with 9 bases between. Germline V CDR1 and CDR2: KGHSY, FQNENV.

The sample holds many counts of this clonotype. This chain uses TRBV29-1 with TRBJ2-7, with D possibly matching TRBD1 (6 bases). Germline V gene data show CDR1 as SQVTM and CDR2 as ANQGSEA. Trimming removed 3 bases at V and 3 bases at J, with 15 bases between. The CDR3 spans 14 residues. CDR3: CSVELLDSNYEQYF. The CDR3 nucleotides read TGCAGCGTTGAGCTATTGGACAGCAACTACGAGCAGTACTTC.